The 13 T cell receptor beta chains presented below share a single source sample, sequenced in a study of human thymus T cells. Clones were read by immunoSEQ multiplex PCR, and TCRdb kept only the in-frame ones, dropping some. The sample has roughly 86,000 clones, about 96% seen once; the top ten hold 0.025% to 0.035%. Corrective heart surgery yielded resections, and these provided the thymus tissue. The sequenced sample was thymus tissue. These receptor sequences come from a boy younger than two with a congenital heart defect but otherwise immunologically healthy.

This clone was recorded only once. The chain recombines TRBV18 with TRBJ1-5; D gene ambiguous. CDR1 is KGHSH and CDR2 is LQKENI in the germline V gene. The CDR3 totals 13 residues. The germline V and J ends were trimmed by 6 bases and 0 bases, with 6 bases remaining between them. The DNA of the CDR3 is TGTGCCAGCTCCCGCCTTAGCAATCAGCCCCAGCATTTT. Residues: CASSRLSNQPQHF.

The chain combines TRBV28 with TRBJ1-2; 10 nucleotides match TRBD1. Per the germline V gene, CDR1 is MDHEN and CDR2 is SYDVKM. The ends lost 5 bases at V and 3 bases at J; junction bases unmatched: 12. The CDR3 length is 17 residues. Here the CDR3 reads CASSTMGTGEVDYGYTF. The CDR3 bases are TGTGCCAGCAGTACGATGGGGACAGGGGAGGTGGACTATGGCTACACCTTC.

The J gene is TRBJ2-2, the V gene TRBV4-1; D might be TRBD2 (5 bases). CDR3 length equals 16 residues. The germline gives CDR1 MGHRA, CDR2 YSYEKL. Trimming stripped 7 bases from V and 3 bases from J, with 18 bases between. CDR3 protein: CASNHYRSEDTGELFF. DNA of the CDR3: TGCGCCAGCAACCATTACCGTAGCGAAGACACCGGGGAGCTGTTTTTT.

For the CDR3, the DNA is TGTGCCAGCAGCTTATATTATCGGGCAGACCCGCGTGGAAACACCATATATTTT. Translated: CASSLYYRADPRGNTIYF. J is TRBJ1-3 and V is TRBV7-2, with D hard to call. The V end lost 2 bases, the J end lost 3 bases, and 20 bases lay between the germline ends. Looked up from germline, CDR1 is SGHTA and CDR2 is FQGNSA. The CDR3 is made up of 18 amino acids. Filled out from reference TRBV7-2 and TRBJ1-3, the complete variable domain reads GAGVSQSPSNKVTEKGKDVELRCDPISGHTALYWYRQSLGQGLEFLIYFQGNSAPDKSGLPSDRFSAERTGGSVSTLTIQRTQQEDSAVYLCASSLYYRADPRGNTIYFGEGSWLTVV.

This chain connects TRBV7-3 to TRBJ2-3; 8 bases are shared with TRBD1. The CDR3 consists of 16 residues. V gave up 5 bases and J gave up 0 bases; unmatched junction bases: 7. From germline, CDR1 is SGHTA and CDR2 FQGTGA. CDR3 residues: CASSLQDRASTDTQYF. CDR3 DNA sequence: TGTGCCAGCAGCCTTCAGGACAGGGCTAGCACAGATACGCAGTATTTT.

This clone came up once. The chain combines TRBV4-1 with TRBJ1-5; D is ambiguous. V dropped 1 base and J dropped 4 bases, with 26 bases sitting between them. This CDR3 comprises 20 residues. The germline CDR1 and CDR2 sequences are MGHRA and YSYEKL. The CDR3 bases are TGCGCCAGCAGCCAAGGATGGCCCCTGCGAGGAACAGCTACGAATCAGCCCCAGCATTTT. Translating it yields CASSQGWPLRGTATNQPQHF.

The CDR3 region is CASSPTSGGNNEQFF. CDR3 in DNA: TGTGCCAGCTCACCAACTAGCGGGGGCAACAATGAGCAGTTCTTC. The chain employs TRBV18 and TRBJ2-1; 11 bases align to TRBD2. V was pared by 2 bases and J by 5 bases, with 2 bases of the junction left unmatched. Germline CDR1 reads KGHSH; CDR2 reads LQKENI. This CDR3 is 15 amino acids long.

This chain joins TRBV18 and TRBJ1-1; no definite D call. The V end lost 5 bases, the J end lost 1 base, and 8 bases lay between the germline ends. This CDR3 is built from 13 residues. Germline V gene sequence: CDR1 KGHSH, CDR2 LQKENI. CDR3: CASSAGSNTEAFF. CDR3 sequence (DNA): TGTGCCAGCTCAGCGGGCTCGAACACTGAAGCTTTCTTT.

Only one count was recorded for this clone. This rearrangement joins TRBV4-1 to TRBJ2-5; 8 bases agree with TRBD2. The CDR3 loop spans 16 amino acids. Germline values: CDR1 MGHRA, CDR2 YSYEKL. V shed 2 bases, J shed 3 bases, and the junction held 8 bases outside the gene matches. CDR3 region: CASSQSGGSAKETQYF. The CDR3 region has the DNA TGCGCCAGCAGCCAATCGGGGGGGTCGGCTAAAGAGACCCAGTACTTC.

This chain connects TRBV27 to TRBJ2-7; 7 nucleotides line up with TRBD1. J lost 3 bases, V lost 6 bases, and 17 bases had no gene match. CDR3 size: 17 residues. Germline CDR1 reads MNHEY; CDR2 reads SMNVEV (reference sequence). CDR3: CASSLSPYGDSFYEQYF. CDR3 coding DNA: TGTGCCAGCAGCCTATCCCCATATGGGGACAGCTTCTACGAGCAGTACTTC.

The chain employs TRBV4-2 and TRBJ2-7; 8 nucleotides agree with TRBD1. Germline CDR1 is LGHNA and CDR2 is YNFKEQ. The CDR3 contains 14 residues. V lost 4 bases, J lost 2 bases, and 4 bases stayed unmatched. CDR3 coding DNA: TGTGCCAGCAGCCGACAGGGGAAAACCTACGAGCAGTACTTC. Its translation: CASSRQGKTYEQYF.

This chain joins TRBV28 and TRBJ2-3; 15 positions agree with TRBD2. With V trimmed by 1 base and J by 5 bases, 10 bases remained unmatched. The CDR3 runs 19 residues. The germline V gene encodes CDR1 MDHEN and CDR2 SYDVKM. The CDR3 loop reads CASSLYSRTSGRAKDTQYF. The CDR3 region has the DNA TGTGCCAGCAGTTTATACTCAAGGACTAGCGGGAGGGCGAAAGATACGCAGTATTTT.

The J gene is TRBJ1-1, the V gene TRBV7-9; no clear D. The CDR3 spans 13 residues. Germline V gives CDR1 SEHNR, CDR2 FQNEAQ (reference sequence). V lost 5 bases and J 1 base, leaving 8 bases between the germline ends. The CDR3 bases are TGTGCCAGCAGCCCCCCCCGGAACACTGAAGCTTTCTTT. Protein product: CASSPPRNTEAFF.